This T cell receptor (beta chain) appears in the sequencing data of a study of T cell changes during pregnancy in multiple sclerosis. The CDR3 contains 14 residues. The V end was cut by 2 bases, the J end by 4 bases, with 9 bases between. Germline V gene data show CDR1 as SGHTA and CDR2 as FQGNSA. This table comes from immunoSEQ multiplex PCR, and its TCRdb copy is limited to in-frame clones, with some not included. The sample consists of some 59,000 clones, roughly 91% of them appearing once. The chain employs TRBV7-2 and TRBJ1-5, with D unclear. The source was peripheral blood, collected in the third trimester of pregnancy. The source is a female donor in good health, enrolled as a control in a pregnancy study. CDR3 amino acids: CASSLLSQNQPQHF. The CDR3 DNA reads as TGTGCCAGCAGCTTATTATCGCAGAATCAGCCCCAGCATTTT.